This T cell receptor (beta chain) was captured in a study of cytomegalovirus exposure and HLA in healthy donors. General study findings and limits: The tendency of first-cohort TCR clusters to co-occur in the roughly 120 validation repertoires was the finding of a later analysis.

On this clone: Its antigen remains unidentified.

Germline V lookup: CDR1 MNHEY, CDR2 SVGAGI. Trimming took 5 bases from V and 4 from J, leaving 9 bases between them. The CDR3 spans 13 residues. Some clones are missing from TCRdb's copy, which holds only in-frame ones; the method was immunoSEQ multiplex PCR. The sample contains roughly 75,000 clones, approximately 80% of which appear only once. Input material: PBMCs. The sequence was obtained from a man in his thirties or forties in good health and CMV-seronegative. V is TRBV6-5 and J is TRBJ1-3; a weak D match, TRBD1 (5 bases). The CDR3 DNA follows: TGTGCCAGCAGTGGGGGGGTCGGAAACACCATATATTTT. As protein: CASSGGVGNTIYF.